This T cell receptor beta chain was captured by sequencing in a study of T-cell reconstitution after alpha-beta-depleted transplantation in children. Preparing the TCRbeta library involved the use of unique molecular identifiers. MiXCR, run by TCRdb on the PCR reads, gives a single entry per CDR3 protein. The table includes some 830,000 distinct CDR3 sequences, 16% detected once. Trimming cost V 3 bases and J 1 base, with 10 bases left between them. The CDR3 contains 14 residues. The germline V gene has CDR1 KGHSH and CDR2 LQKENI. The sequencing used PBMCs, mostly from graft donor cells, collected 360 days after TCRalphabeta/CD19-depleted stem cell transplant. The chain combines TRBV18 with TRBJ2-7; D is uncertain. This sequence was found in a male patient younger than 18 who had a stem cell transplant for acute lymphoblastic leukemia, so the T cells may come from the graft donor. CDR3 region: CASSPAGRSYEQYF. As DNA, the CDR3 is TGTGCCAGCTCACCGGCCGGAAGGTCCTACGAGCAGTACTTC.